The 22 T cell receptor beta chains reported below all come from one sample, sequenced in a study of regulatory T cells in long-lasting Graves disease. Construction of TCR beta libraries relied on iRepertoire HTBI primers and on Arm-PCR targeting CDR3 regions. MiXCR, applied by TCRdb to the multiplex PCR reads, yields one record per CDR3 protein. The table records 350,000 to 500,000 distinct CDR3 sequences, roughly a fifth of them present only once. Noted time point: persistent/refractory GD, antithyroid drugs over 5 years with positive TRAb. PBMCs were the source of the RNA used for TCR sequencing. This specimen consisted of peripheral blood mononuclear cells (PBMCs), obtained when the disease was refractory, from a patient treated with antithyroid drugs. The origin of the receptors is a female donor with Graves disease.

This clonotype was recorded at least ten times. V and J are TRBV7-8 and TRBJ2-5; D gene uncertain. The V end was cut by 8 bases, the J end by 2 bases, with 18 bases between. Germline CDR1 reads SGHVS; CDR2 reads FQNEAQ. This CDR3 is built from 15 residues. CDR3 nucleotide sequence: TGTGCCAGCGAAAAAAACACGTACTCGCAAGAGACCCAGTACTTC. Its translation: CASEKNTYSQETQYF.

This sequence joins TRBV27 and TRBJ1-5; weak D call: TRBD1 (6 bases). Trimming took 8 bases from V and 8 from J, leaving 16 bases between them. CDR3 length equals 13 residues. Germline V gene sequence: CDR1 MNHEY, CDR2 SMNVEV (reference sequence). CDR3 nucleotides: TGTGCCAGCGGTACAGGGATGAGTGAGCCCCAGCATTTT. Its translation: CASGTGMSEPQHF.

This clonotype was counted at least ten times. This sequence joins TRBV28 and TRBJ1-1, with D perhaps TRBD1 (5 bases). The length of the CDR3 is 13 residues. CDR1 is MDHEN, CDR2 SYDVKM, per germline. The germline V and J ends were trimmed by 6 bases and 3 bases, with 11 bases remaining between them. In DNA, the CDR3 is TGTGCCAGCAGGAGACAGCTCCACACTGAAGCTTTCTTT. This sequence encodes CASRRQLHTEAFF.

In its sample, this clonotype was seen once. This rearrangement joins TRBV5-1 to TRBJ2-5; D is uncertain. Germline V gene data show CDR1 as SGHRS and CDR2 as YFSETQ. This CDR3 is built from 13 residues. Trimming stripped 0 bases from V and 5 bases from J, with 8 bases between. CDR3 nucleotides: TGCGCCAGCAGCTTGGCGTGGGCGGAGACCCAGTACTTC. It is translated as CASSLAWAETQYF.

There are a few counts of this clonotype. The J gene is TRBJ1-1, the V gene TRBV3-1; D unclear. Germline-derived CDR1 and CDR2 are LGHDT and YNNKEL (reference sequence). Trimming shortened V by 1 base and J by 5 bases, and 8 bases separated the two germline ends. The CDR3 contains 13 residues. The CDR3 DNA reads as TGTGCCAGCAGCCAAGGGGAGGCGACTGAAGCTTTCTTT. As protein: CASSQGEATEAFF.

This CDR3 reads CASSPQMGPYNSPLHF. CDR3 nucleotides: TGCGCCAGCAGCCCCCAGATGGGGCCCTATAATTCACCCCTCCACTTT. V gene TRBV4-1 combines with J gene TRBJ1-6; possibly TRBD1 for D (5 bases). This CDR3 has 16 amino acids. The germline gives CDR1 MGHRA, CDR2 YSYEKL. V lost 4 bases and J 2 bases, leaving 12 bases between the germline ends.

This clonotype appeared many times. The J gene is TRBJ2-7, the V gene TRBV6-5, with unresolved D. CDR1 is MNHEY, CDR2 SVGAGI, per germline. Trimming removed 0 bases at V and 4 bases at J, with 7 bases between. This CDR3 is built from 13 residues. The CDR3 here is CASSYSEFYEQYF. In DNA form, the CDR3 reads TGTGCCAGCAGTTACTCGGAGTTTTACGAGCAGTACTTC.

The table lists this clonotype with a few counts. The chain joins TRBV27 to TRBJ2-2; no definite D call. V was clipped by 3 bases and J by 2 bases, with 7 bases between them. Per the germline V gene, CDR1 is MNHEY and CDR2 is SMNVEV (reference sequence). The CDR3 covers 14 residues. The chain's CDR3 is CASSLYYNTGELFF. The CDR3 DNA reads as TGTGCCAGCAGTTTGTATTATAACACCGGGGAGCTGTTTTTT.

This clonotype was observed a handful of times. V usage is TRBV18 and J usage is TRBJ2-7, with D possibly TRBD1 on 6 matching bases. V lost 6 bases and J lost 5, with 14 bases in between. This CDR3 contains 13 residues. CDR1 and CDR2 from the germline V gene are KGHSH and LQKENI. CDR3 sequence reads: CASSPGHLNEQYF. DNA for the CDR3: TGTGCCAGCTCCCCGGGACATCTGAACGAGCAGTACTTC.

The chain is built from TRBV12-3 or TRBV12-4 and TRBJ2-3, with 8 bases matching TRBD1. V shed 1 base, J shed 4 bases, and the junction held 1 base outside the gene matches. The CDR3 has 14 residues. In nucleotides, the CDR3 is TGTGCCAGCAGTTTAGGACAGGGGTCAGATACGCAGTATTTT. This codes for CASSLGQGSDTQYF.

The J gene is TRBJ2-6, the V gene TRBV29-1; D gene ambiguous. V dropped 6 bases and J dropped 1 base, with 7 bases sitting between them. CDR1 is SQVTM, CDR2 ANQGSEA, per germline. The CDR3 sequence is 13 residues long. The CDR3 protein is CSVGYSGANVLTF. CDR3 nucleotide sequence: TGCAGCGTGGGCTATTCTGGGGCCAACGTCCTGACTTTC.

This clonotype has just a few counts. The gene calls are TRBV29-1 and TRBJ2-7; D not resolved. Trimming shortened V by 4 bases and J by 5 bases, and 6 bases separated the two germline ends. Germline loops: CDR1 SQVTM, CDR2 ANQGSEA. The CDR3 contains 10 residues. Written as DNA, the CDR3 is TGCAGCGTTGTTTACAACGAGCAGTACTTC. As protein: CSVVYNEQYF.

The chain is built from TRBV6-1 and TRBJ2-2, with D unresolved. Germline V gene data show CDR1 as MNHNS and CDR2 as SASEGT. The CDR3 has 13 residues. The V end was cut by 4 bases, the J end by 5 bases, with 8 bases between. The CDR3 reads CASSVGATGELFF. In nucleotides, the CDR3 is TGTGCCAGCAGTGTTGGAGCAACCGGGGAGCTGTTTTTT.

The chain recombines TRBV2 with TRBJ2-2; 7 nucleotides align to TRBD2. Trimming took 1 base from V and 7 from J; bases not matched to a gene: 6. The CDR3 length is 15 residues. Germline lookup yields CDR1 SNHLY and CDR2 FYNNEI. The CDR3 spells CASSEEGGPNGELFF. CDR3 coding DNA: TGTGCCAGCAGTGAAGAGGGAGGGCCGAACGGGGAGCTGTTTTTT.

With regard to this clonotype: Just one base apart from a much larger clone, this may be a read error. The chain has TRBV6-1 and TRBJ1-1; TRBD1 might be the D (5 bases). This CDR3 is 15 amino acids long. Germline lookup yields CDR1 MNHNS and CDR2 SASEGT. The V end lost 4 bases, the J end lost 3 bases, and 15 bases lay between the germline ends. The CDR3 reads CASSATGSMDTEAFF. Here the CDR3 DNA reads TGTGCCAGCAGTGCCACAGGATCCATGGACACTGAAGCTTTCTTT.

This clonotype showed up just a few times. The chain couples TRBV20-1 to TRBJ2-7, with 7 nucleotides matching TRBD1. V dropped 5 bases and J dropped 0; count of bases not matched to a gene: 13. CDR3 length equals 16 residues. CDR1 is DFQATT and CDR2 is SNEGSKA in the germline V gene (reference sequence). CDR3 nucleotides: TGCAGTGCTCCTAACCCCGGGACAGCCAGCTCCTACGAGCAGTACTTC. This encodes CSAPNPGTASSYEQYF.

The rearrangement joins TRBV5-5 to TRBJ2-7, with D possibly called TRBD1 or TRBD2 (5 bases each). With 4 bases removed from V and 0 bases from J, the gap between germline ends came to 14 bases. The CDR3 spans 15 residues. Germline CDR1 and CDR2: SGHKS and YYEKEE (reference sequence). The CDR3: CASSLSWDHSYEQYF. The CDR3 DNA follows: TGTGCCAGCAGCCTGTCTTGGGACCACTCCTACGAGCAGTACTTC.

This clonotype was seen repeatedly, ten times or more. The V gene is TRBV7-9, the J gene TRBJ2-7; D call uncertain. The germline CDR1 and CDR2 sequences are SEHNR and FQNEAQ (reference sequence). The CDR3 has 15 amino acids. Trimming removed 1 base at V and 5 bases at J, with 15 bases between. The CDR3 here is CASSLVRPFADEQYF. CDR3 nucleotide sequence: TGTGCCAGCAGCTTAGTCAGGCCCTTTGCGGACGAGCAGTACTTC.

This clonotype has a count of ten or more. The chain combines TRBV12-3 or TRBV12-4 with TRBJ1-6; unclear D gene. V was pared by 5 bases and J by 5 bases, with 16 bases between. CDR3 length: 16 residues. CDR3 sequence: CASSNNAQINNSPLHF. For the CDR3, the DNA is TGTGCCAGCAGTAATAACGCGCAGATTAATAATTCACCCCTCCACTTT.

This clonotype has only a few counts. This sequence joins TRBV9 and TRBJ2-7; TRBD1 matches at 9 bases. Germline V CDR1 and CDR2: SGDLS, YYNGEE. V lost 4 bases to trimming and J lost 3 bases; unmatched junction nucleotides: 8. This CDR3 is 15 amino acids long. The CDR3 coding sequence is TGTGCCAGCAGCCCGGGACAGGGTTCGGACTACGAGCAGTACTTC. As protein: CASSPGQGSDYEQYF.

Many counts were recorded for this clonotype. V usage is TRBV12-3 or TRBV12-4 and J usage is TRBJ1-5; possibly TRBD1 for D (6 bases). The CDR3 covers 13 residues. With 4 bases removed from V and 5 bases from J, the gap between germline ends came to 9 bases. The CDR3 DNA is TGTGCCAGCAGTTGGGACAACTATCAGCCCCAGCATTTT. Translated: CASSWDNYQPQHF.

A few counts support this clonotype. The chain employs TRBV28 and TRBJ2-4; TRBD1 might be the D (6 bases). Trimming shortened V by 4 bases and J by 3 bases, and 13 bases separated the two germline ends. Per the germline V gene, CDR1 is MDHEN and CDR2 is SYDVKM. The CDR3 has 15 residues. The CDR3 DNA reads as TGTGCCAGCAGTTCACTAGGACAGATCAAAAACATTCAGTACTTC. Translating it yields CASSSLGQIKNIQYF.